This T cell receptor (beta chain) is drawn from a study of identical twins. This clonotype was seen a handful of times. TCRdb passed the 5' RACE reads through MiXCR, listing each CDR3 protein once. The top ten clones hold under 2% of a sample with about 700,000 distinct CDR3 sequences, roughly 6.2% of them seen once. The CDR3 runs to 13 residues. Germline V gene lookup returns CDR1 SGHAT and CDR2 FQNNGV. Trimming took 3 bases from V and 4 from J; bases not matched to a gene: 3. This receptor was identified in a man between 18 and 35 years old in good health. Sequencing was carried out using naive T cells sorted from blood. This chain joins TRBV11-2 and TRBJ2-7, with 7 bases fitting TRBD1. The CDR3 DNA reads TGTGCCAGCAGCTTCGGGACAGAATACGAGCAGTACTTC. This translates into CASSFGTEYEQYF.